These T cell receptor beta chains were read from a single sample in a study of T cells in severe cutaneous drug reactions. No DNA is given; TCRdb re-called the multiplex PCR reads and lists each CDR3 protein once. The repertoire shows 21,000 or so distinct CDR3 sequences; the top ten hold over 6.5%. The sample was PBMCs. The receptor source for this set is a human donor with toxic epidermal necrolysis, a severe cutaneous drug reaction. Both conserved end residues are part of each CDR3. Each record gives: V gene, J gene, CDR3 length, clone size, CDR3 protein. Only some rows state a clone size, as once, few, many or a class for expanded clones.

>TRBV24-1|TRBJ2-7|13|NA
CATSGRDRYEQYF
>TRBV12-3/TRBV12-4|TRBJ2-7|11|NA
CASLSGYEQYF
>TRBV29-1|TRBJ2-7|11|NA
CSARYSYEQYF
>TRBV12-3/TRBV12-4|TRBJ2-1|14|NA
CASSFLSGSGEQFF
>TRBV6-1|TRBJ1-2|11|medium-sized
CASSEPVGYTF
>TRBV20-1|TRBJ2-7|13|NA
CSAQPGPNYEQYF
>TRBV4-1|TRBJ1-2|14|NA
CASSKREVDYGYTF
>TRBV7-2|TRBJ2-1|13|NA
CASSLEVEGWQFF
>TRBV29-1|TRBJ2-7|13|NA
CSVVYRTAGEQYF
>TRBV29-1|TRBJ1-2|14|NA
CSVEPGQGFYGYTF
>TRBV15|TRBJ2-1|18|NA
CATSRETSGRGAYNEQFF
>TRBV2|TRBJ2-7|17|NA
CASSESPGLAGISEQYF
>TRBV7-3|TRBJ2-1|13|NA
CASSTRLDNEQFF
>TRBV4-1|TRBJ2-4|16|NA
CASSQDRVLGKNIQYF
>TRBV28|TRBJ2-7|16|NA
CASSTIVGRSSYEQYF
>TRBV14|TRBJ2-5|15|NA
CASSPGEGRQETQYF
>TRBV7-3|TRBJ2-7|13|NA
CASSSKGGHEQYF
>TRBV5-1|TRBJ1-2|14|NA
CASSLAGQIYGYTF
>TRBV20-1|TRBJ2-7|15|NA
CSARDLLAGEYEQYF
>TRBV12-3/TRBV12-4|TRBJ2-1|15|NA
CASSFTFSSYNEQFF
>TRBV29-1|TRBJ1-1|13|medium-sized
CSVTDRSDTEAFF
>TRBV9|TRBJ2-3|15|medium-sized
CASSVGAGDTDTQYF
>TRBV4-2|TRBJ2-2|16|NA
CASSQGGSGNTGELFF
>TRBV29-1|TRBJ1-6|15|NA
CSVGGPSSYNSPLHF
>TRBV28|TRBJ2-7|14|NA
CASSFMDTSYEQYF
>TRBV9|TRBJ2-1|12|NA
CASRDSYNEQFF
>TRBV12-3/TRBV12-4|TRBJ2-3|17|NA
CASSLGEALLSTDTQYF
>TRBV20-1|TRBJ1-6|14|NA
CSAAADRRNSPLHF
>TRBV14|TRBJ2-3|13|NA
CASSHVGTDTQYF
>TRBV15|TRBJ2-3|15|NA
CATSRDRFVADTQYF
>TRBV7-9|TRBJ2-7|15|NA
CASSTEDRGLYEQYF
>TRBV28|TRBJ1-2|13|NA
CASSLPSKGGYTF
>TRBV6-5|TRBJ1-5|15|NA
CASRGQGAGNQPQHF